This T cell receptor beta chain was sequenced in a study of siplizumab effects on memory and regulatory T cells (dated by TCRdb to about 2019). Looking at the study overall: The effect of the anti-CD2 antibody siplizumab on alloreactive T-cell subsets was examined in allogeneic mixed lymphocyte reactions constructed from human PBMCs.

Sorted unstimulated T cells and proliferating T cells recovered from mixed lymphocyte reactions underwent TCRbeta CDR3 sequencing. Fresh whole blood from fewer than 11 HLA-typed healthy donors was used to isolate PBMCs. Trimming accounts for 4 bases at V and 3 bases at J, while the number of junction bases matched to no gene is 5. Counted from cysteine to phenylalanine, this CDR3 has 16 amino acids. Solely the CDR3 DNA is kept, with 48 bases framed from the first base. The germline V gene sets CDR1 to SGDLS and CDR2 to YYNGEE. The investigation overall reported the following: Whether proliferating Tregs from siplizumab cultures were suppressive was not functionally confirmed. Siplizumab significantly lowered the cumulative frequency of alloreactive sequences that could be traced to unstimulated CD4+ memory T cells. Compared with memory T cells, unstimulated naive T cells appeared more diverse, and naive cells seemed to make a substantial contribution to the alloresponse. Among mappable alloreactive CD4+ clones, the Treg-derived fraction averaged around 63% with siplizumab versus roughly 25% in control reactions. About 75-96% of proliferating CD4+ or CD8+ clones could not be given a naive or memory phenotype. Because sequences at frequencies below about 10^-5 were poorly captured, only a minor fraction of alloreactive clones could be mapped back to unstimulated subsets.

This clone was seen a single time. Its antigen specificity is not known. No base qualities exist here, and no much larger clone lies one base off it. The protocol used for the library was the immunoSEQ multiplex PCR assay. Approximately 93,000 TCR templates per sample were assayed by the deep sequencing platform. Genomic DNA extracted from sorted T cells was used for TCRbeta CDR3 sequencing. The paper's processing steps were these. The R programming language was used for clonal analysis of TCRbeta CDR3 data. Comparing unstimulated samples against CFSE-low samples taken after the reaction was how alloreactive CD4+ and CD8+ clones were defined. Regulatory or non-regulatory origin of alloreactive CD4+ clones was assigned by matching sequences to the sorted unstimulated Treg and non-Treg repertoires. The table was pulled from immuneACCESS by TCRdb, which kept in-frame rearrangements only. Such tables lose some clones; where checked, under half of the loss comes from unresolved V genes, and the rest has no known cause. V, J and clone size reflect that table, while D and trimming were determined from the DNA. For this sample the table gives 100,000 or so clones, of which about 91% were detected only once. The top ten constitute just over 2.5% of the sample.

Sample: CD4+ T cells sorted from blood. This receptor was identified in a human donor in good health. Some clones in this sample may be carry-over from other donors' samples. The rearrangement combines TRBV9 with TRBJ2-3; TRBD2 agrees with 13 junctional bases. The bases read TGTGCCAGCAGCACCACTAGCGGGAGGGTTACAGATACGCAGTATTTT. Its protein reads: CASSTTSGRVTDTQYF.